This is a list of T cell receptor beta chains from one sample in a study of blood T cell repertoires in COVID-19. Clones were read by immunoSEQ multiplex PCR, and TCRdb kept only the in-frame ones, dropping some. The sample yields about 100,000 clones, about nine tenths seen once. Sequencing used peripheral blood. These TCRs come from a man aged 50-60 years with acute or convalescent COVID-19. CDR3s include the opening cysteine and the closing phenylalanine or tryptophan. A D gene is named only where the DNA matches it firmly. Clone size is not always given. Where it is, it says once, few, many or a class for expanded clones.

>TRBV18|TRBJ2-3|-|TRBD2
CASSLRSGTSGSTDTQYF
TGTGCCAGCTCACTACGGTCCGGGACTAGCGGAAGCACAGATACGCAGTATTTT
>TRBV6-5|TRBJ2-1|-|TRBD2
CASSYSWRGYNEQFF
TGTGCCAGCAGTTACTCCTGGCGGGGGTACAATGAGCAGTTCTTC
>TRBV7-9|TRBJ1-2|-|TRBD1
CASSATGTSGGGYTF
TGTGCCAGCAGCGCCACCGGGACTTCAGGGGGTGGCTACACCTTC
>TRBV7-9|TRBJ2-7|-|TRBD1
CASSFGQAYEQYF
TGTGCCAGCAGCTTCGGACAGGCCTACGAGCAGTACTTC
>TRBV21-1|TRBJ2-7|-|-
CASAGSGCYEQYF
TGTGCCAGCGCAGGGTCAGGGTGCTACGAGCAGTACTTC
>TRBV19|TRBJ2-3|-|TRBD2
CASSHGLAGATTDTQYF
TGTGCCAGTAGCCACGGACTAGCGGGGGCCACCACAGATACGCAGTATTTT
>TRBV28|TRBJ2-2|-|-
CASTHGRGRSPGELFF
TGTGCCAGCACCCACGGGAGGGGGCGATCTCCCGGGGAGCTGTTTTTT
>TRBV28|TRBJ2-2|-|-
CASSLGDTDTGELFF
TGTGCCAGCAGTCTAGGGGACACAGACACCGGGGAGCTGTTTTTT
>TRBV5-1|TRBJ1-3|-|-
CASRDSPSSGNTIYF
TGCGCCAGCAGGGACAGCCCTAGCTCTGGAAACACCATATATTTT
>TRBV7-9|TRBJ1-4|-|-
CASSLFGLNEKLFF
TGTGCCAGCAGCTTATTCGGTTTGAATGAAAAACTGTTTTTT
>TRBV19|TRBJ2-1|-|TRBD2
CASSSISGGDYNEQFF
TGTGCCAGTAGTTCCATTAGCGGGGGGGATTACAATGAGCAGTTCTTC
>TRBV7-2|TRBJ2-7|once|TRBD2
CASSLVGRTSGGDEQYF
TGTGCCAGCAGCTTAGTAGGTCGGACTAGCGGGGGGGACGAGCAGTACTTC
>TRBV7-2|TRBJ2-1|-|-
CASSLRGTYNEQFF
TGTGCCAGCAGCTTAAGAGGGACCTACAATGAGCAGTTCTTC
>TRBV7-9|TRBJ2-2|-|TRBD2
CASSALGSGGPLNTGELFF
TGTGCCAGCAGCGCCCTAGGGAGCGGGGGGCCCTTAAACACCGGGGAGCTGTTTTTT
>TRBV4-3|TRBJ2-3|-|TRBD2
CASSQKTSGGSYDTDTQYF
TGCGCCAGCAGCCAAAAAACTAGCGGGGGGTCATACGACACAGATACGCAGTATTTT
>TRBV5-1|TRBJ1-3|-|-
CASSMVEGGSGNTIYF
TGCGCCAGCAGCATGGTCGAAGGGGGCTCTGGAAACACCATATATTTT
>TRBV18|TRBJ2-5|-|-
CASSPPIAETQYF
TGTGCCAGCTCACCACCGATCGCGGAGACCCAGTACTTC
>TRBV13|TRBJ2-4|-|-
CASSPTLGGPGIQYF
TGTGCCAGCAGCCCTACCCTGGGGGGGCCTGGCATTCAGTACTTC
>TRBV10-1|TRBJ2-7|once|-
CASSEAYEQYF
TGCGCCAGCAGTGAAGCGTACGAGCAGTACTTC
>TRBV5-4|TRBJ2-3|-|TRBD2
CASSPHGTSGTDTQYF
TGTGCCAGCAGCCCGCACGGGACTAGCGGCACAGATACGCAGTATTTT
>TRBV6-6|TRBJ1-5|-|-
CASSSEGGQPQHF
TGTGCCAGCAGCAGCGAGGGTGGTCAGCCCCAGCATTTT
>TRBV4-3|TRBJ1-4|-|-
CASSQDLGVNEKLFF
TGCGCCAGCAGCCAAGATTTAGGGGTTAATGAAAAACTGTTTTTT
>TRBV2|TRBJ2-1|-|TRBD1
CASSDRGGYNEQFF
TGTGCCAGCAGCGACAGGGGAGGCTACAATGAGCAGTTCTTC
>TRBV4-1|TRBJ1-4|-|-
CASSQDGGNEKLFF
TGCGCCAGCAGCCAAGATGGCGGTAATGAAAAACTGTTTTTT
>TRBV4-1|TRBJ2-5|few|-
CASSQVEGEETQYF
TGCGCCAGCAGCCAAGTTGAGGGGGAAGAGACCCAGTACTTC
>TRBV29-1|TRBJ1-2|-|-
CSVEDPRTGPAGYTF
TGCAGCGTTGAAGACCCTCGAACCGGTCCAGCGGGCTACACCTTC
>TRBV7-9|TRBJ2-1|-|-
CASSTPTSGAVSGEQFF
TGTGCCAGCAGCACACCGACTAGTGGAGCTGTGTCCGGTGAGCAGTTCTTC
>TRBV18|TRBJ1-1|-|-
CASSSGQSSEAFF
TGTGCCAGCTCATCAGGACAGAGCTCTGAAGCTTTCTTT
>TRBV5-5|TRBJ2-1|-|TRBD2
CASSPRQLSGASNEQFF
TGTGCCAGCAGTCCTAGGCAGCTCAGCGGGGCCTCCAATGAGCAGTTCTTC
>TRBV4-2|TRBJ2-3|-|-
CASSQESPSDTQYF
TGTGCCAGCAGCCAAGAAAGCCCCTCGGATACGCAGTATTTT
>TRBV7-2|TRBJ2-5|-|-
CASSPVQRGGETQYF
TGTGCCAGCAGCCCCGTCCAACGGGGTGGAGAGACCCAGTACTTC
>TRBV19|TRBJ1-5|-|TRBD1
CASSLRTGKGQPQHF
TGTGCCAGTAGTCTCCGGACAGGGAAAGGTCAGCCCCAGCATTTT
>TRBV3-1/TRBV3-2|TRBJ2-2|once|TRBD1
CASSQDGAGGVGTGELFF
TGTGCCAGCAGCCAAGACGGGGCAGGGGGCGTCGGCACCGGGGAGCTGTTTTTT
>TRBV4-3|TRBJ2-1|-|-
CASSQEGTRAAGSYNEQFF
TGCGCCAGCAGCCAAGAAGGCACGAGGGCAGCTGGCTCCTACAATGAGCAGTTCTTC
>TRBV7-2|TRBJ1-1|-|-
CASSFGNTEAFF
TGTGCCAGCAGCTTCGGGAACACTGAAGCTTTCTTT
>TRBV4-2|TRBJ1-5|-|-
CASSQGPGLGQPQHF
TGTGCCAGCAGCCAAGGCCCAGGGCTTGGTCAGCCCCAGCATTTT
>TRBV18|TRBJ2-6|-|-
CASSPVKGVNLGANVLTF
TGTGCCAGCTCACCAGTAAAAGGGGTCAACCTTGGGGCCAACGTCCTGACTTTC
>TRBV4-2|TRBJ2-3|-|TRBD2
CASSQDIAGGKFTDTQYF
TGTGCCAGCAGCCAAGATATAGCGGGGGGAAAATTCACAGATACGCAGTATTTT
>TRBV18|TRBJ2-3|-|TRBD1
CASSSRTGGINTDTQYF
TGTGCCAGCTCATCCCGGACAGGGGGGATTAACACAGATACGCAGTATTTT
>TRBV19|TRBJ2-1|-|-
CASTHVGVGTPEGNEQFF
TGTGCCAGTACCCACGTGGGGGTAGGAACTCCGGAGGGCAATGAGCAGTTCTTC
>TRBV13|TRBJ2-3|-|TRBD2
CASTRGGPQYF
TGTGCCAGCACCCGGGGGGGGCCGCAGTATTTT
>TRBV12-3/TRBV12-4|TRBJ2-7|-|TRBD2
CASSFGTSYEQYF
TGTGCCAGCAGTTTTGGGACTAGCTACGAGCAGTACTTC